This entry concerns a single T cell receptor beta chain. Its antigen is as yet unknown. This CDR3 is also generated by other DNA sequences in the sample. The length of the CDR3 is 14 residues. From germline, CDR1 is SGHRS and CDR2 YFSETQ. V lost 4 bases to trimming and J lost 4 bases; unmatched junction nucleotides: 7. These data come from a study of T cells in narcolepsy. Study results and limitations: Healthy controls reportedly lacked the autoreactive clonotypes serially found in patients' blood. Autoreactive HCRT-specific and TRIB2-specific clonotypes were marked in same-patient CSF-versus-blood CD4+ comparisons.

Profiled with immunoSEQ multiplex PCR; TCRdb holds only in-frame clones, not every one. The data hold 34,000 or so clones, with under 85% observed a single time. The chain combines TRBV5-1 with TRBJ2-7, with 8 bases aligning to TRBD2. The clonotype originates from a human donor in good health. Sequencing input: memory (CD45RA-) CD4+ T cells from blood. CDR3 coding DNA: TGCGCCAGCAGCCCGGGACTAGTCTTATACGAGCAGTACTTC. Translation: CASSPGLVLYEQYF.